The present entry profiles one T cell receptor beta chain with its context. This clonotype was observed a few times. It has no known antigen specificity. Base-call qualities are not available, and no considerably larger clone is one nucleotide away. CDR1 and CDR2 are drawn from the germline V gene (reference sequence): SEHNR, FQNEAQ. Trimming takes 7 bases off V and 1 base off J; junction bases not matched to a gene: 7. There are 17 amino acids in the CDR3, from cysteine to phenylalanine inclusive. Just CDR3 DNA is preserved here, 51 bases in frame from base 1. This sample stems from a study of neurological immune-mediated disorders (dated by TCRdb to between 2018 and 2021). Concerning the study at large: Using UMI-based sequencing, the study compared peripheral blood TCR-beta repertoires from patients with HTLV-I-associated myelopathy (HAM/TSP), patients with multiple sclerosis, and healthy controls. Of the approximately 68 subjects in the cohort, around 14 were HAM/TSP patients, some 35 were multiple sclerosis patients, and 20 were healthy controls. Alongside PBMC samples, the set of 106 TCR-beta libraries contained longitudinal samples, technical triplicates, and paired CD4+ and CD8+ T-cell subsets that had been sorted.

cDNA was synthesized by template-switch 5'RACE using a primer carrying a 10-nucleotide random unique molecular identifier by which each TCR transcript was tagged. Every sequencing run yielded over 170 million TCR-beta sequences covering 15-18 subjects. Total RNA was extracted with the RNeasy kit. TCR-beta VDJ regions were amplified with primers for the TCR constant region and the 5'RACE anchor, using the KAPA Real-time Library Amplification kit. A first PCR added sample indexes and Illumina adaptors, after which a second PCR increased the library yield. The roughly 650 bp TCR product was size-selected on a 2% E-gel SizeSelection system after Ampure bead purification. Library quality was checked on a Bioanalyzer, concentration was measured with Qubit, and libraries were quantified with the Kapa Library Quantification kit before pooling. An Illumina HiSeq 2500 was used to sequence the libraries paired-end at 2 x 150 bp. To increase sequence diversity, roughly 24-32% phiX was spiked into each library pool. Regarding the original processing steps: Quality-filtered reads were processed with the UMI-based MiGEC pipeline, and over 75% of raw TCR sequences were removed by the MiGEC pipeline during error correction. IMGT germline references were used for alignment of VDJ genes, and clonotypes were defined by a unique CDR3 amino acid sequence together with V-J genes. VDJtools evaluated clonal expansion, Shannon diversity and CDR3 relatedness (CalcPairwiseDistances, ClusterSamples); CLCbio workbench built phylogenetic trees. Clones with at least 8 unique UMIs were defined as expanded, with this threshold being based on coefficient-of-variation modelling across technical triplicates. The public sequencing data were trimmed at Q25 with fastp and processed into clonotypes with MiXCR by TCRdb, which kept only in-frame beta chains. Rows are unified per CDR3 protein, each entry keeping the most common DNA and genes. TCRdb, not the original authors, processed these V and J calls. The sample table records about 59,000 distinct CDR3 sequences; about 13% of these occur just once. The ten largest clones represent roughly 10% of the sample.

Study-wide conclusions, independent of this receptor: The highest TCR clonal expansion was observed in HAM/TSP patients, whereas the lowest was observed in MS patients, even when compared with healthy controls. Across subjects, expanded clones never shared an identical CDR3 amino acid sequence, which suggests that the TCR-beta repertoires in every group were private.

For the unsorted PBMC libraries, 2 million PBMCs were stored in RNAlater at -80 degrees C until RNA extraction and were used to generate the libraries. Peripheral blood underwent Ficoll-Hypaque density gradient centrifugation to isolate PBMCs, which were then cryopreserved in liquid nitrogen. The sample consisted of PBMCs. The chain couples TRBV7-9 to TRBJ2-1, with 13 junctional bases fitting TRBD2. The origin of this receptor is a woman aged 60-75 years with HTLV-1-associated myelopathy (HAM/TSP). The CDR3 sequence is CASTGLAGARSYNEQFF. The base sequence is TGTGCCAGCACCGGACTAGCGGGAGCTAGGTCCTACAATGAGCAGTTCTTC.